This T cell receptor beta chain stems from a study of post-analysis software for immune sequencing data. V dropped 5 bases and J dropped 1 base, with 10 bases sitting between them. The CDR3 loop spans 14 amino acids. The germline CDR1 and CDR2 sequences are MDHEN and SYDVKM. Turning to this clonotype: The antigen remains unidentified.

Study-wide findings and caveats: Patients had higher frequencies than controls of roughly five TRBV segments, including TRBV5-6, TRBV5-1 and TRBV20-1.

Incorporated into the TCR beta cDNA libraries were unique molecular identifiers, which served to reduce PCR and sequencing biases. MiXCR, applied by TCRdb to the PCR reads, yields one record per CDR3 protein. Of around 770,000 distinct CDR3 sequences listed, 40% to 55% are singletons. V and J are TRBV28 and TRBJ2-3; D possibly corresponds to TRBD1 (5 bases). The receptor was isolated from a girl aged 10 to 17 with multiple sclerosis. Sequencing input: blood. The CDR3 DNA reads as TGTGCCAGCAGTCGTGACAGCGGCACAGATACGCAGTATTTT. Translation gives CASSRDSGTDTQYF.